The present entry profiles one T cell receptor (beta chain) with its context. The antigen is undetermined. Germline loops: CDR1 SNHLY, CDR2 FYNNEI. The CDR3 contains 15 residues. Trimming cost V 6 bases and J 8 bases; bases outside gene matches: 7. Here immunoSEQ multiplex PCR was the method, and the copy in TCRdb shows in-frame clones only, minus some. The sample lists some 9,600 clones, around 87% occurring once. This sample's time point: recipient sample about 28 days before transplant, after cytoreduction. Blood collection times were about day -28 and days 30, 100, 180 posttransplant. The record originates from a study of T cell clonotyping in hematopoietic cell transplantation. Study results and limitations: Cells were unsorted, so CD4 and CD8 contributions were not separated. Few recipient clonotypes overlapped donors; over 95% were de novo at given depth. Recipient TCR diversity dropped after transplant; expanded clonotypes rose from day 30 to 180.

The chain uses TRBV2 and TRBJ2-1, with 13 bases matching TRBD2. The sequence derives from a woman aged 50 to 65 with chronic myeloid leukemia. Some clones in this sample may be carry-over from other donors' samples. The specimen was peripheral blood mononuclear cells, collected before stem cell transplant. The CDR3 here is CASSPGLAGKDEQFF. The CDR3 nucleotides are TGTGCCAGCAGCCCGGGACTAGCGGGAAAGGATGAGCAGTTCTTC.